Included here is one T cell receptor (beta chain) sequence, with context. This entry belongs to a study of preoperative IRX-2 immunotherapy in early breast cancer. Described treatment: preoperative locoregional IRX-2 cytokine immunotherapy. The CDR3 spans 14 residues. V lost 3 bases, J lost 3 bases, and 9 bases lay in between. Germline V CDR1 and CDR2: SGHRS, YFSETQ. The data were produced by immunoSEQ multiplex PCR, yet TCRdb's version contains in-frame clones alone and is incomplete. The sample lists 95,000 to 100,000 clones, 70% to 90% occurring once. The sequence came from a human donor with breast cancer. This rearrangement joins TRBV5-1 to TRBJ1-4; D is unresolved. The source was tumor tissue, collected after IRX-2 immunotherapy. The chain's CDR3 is CASSSSLSNEKLFF. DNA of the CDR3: TGCGCCAGCAGCTCGTCTCTGTCTAATGAAAAACTGTTTTTT. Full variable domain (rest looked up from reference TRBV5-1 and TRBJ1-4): KAGVTQTPRYLIKTRGQQVTLSCSPISGHRSVSWYQQTPGQGLQFLFEYFSETQRNKGNFPGRFSGRQFSNSRSEMNVSTLELGDSALYLCASSSSLSNEKLFFGSGTQLSVL.